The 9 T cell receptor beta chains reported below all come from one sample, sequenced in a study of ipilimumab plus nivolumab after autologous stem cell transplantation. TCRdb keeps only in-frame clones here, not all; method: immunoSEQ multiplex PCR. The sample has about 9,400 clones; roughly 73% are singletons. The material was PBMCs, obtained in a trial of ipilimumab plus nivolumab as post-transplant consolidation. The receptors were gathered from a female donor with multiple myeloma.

CDR3 amino acids: CSVGHQNYGYTF. The DNA for the CDR3 is TGCAGCGTCGGACACCAAAACTATGGCTACACCTTC. J is TRBJ1-2 and V is TRBV29-1; D may be TRBD1 (5 bases). The CDR3 totals 12 residues. Germline CDR1 is SQVTM and CDR2 is ANQGSEA. Trimming stripped 6 bases from V and 2 bases from J, with 10 bases between.

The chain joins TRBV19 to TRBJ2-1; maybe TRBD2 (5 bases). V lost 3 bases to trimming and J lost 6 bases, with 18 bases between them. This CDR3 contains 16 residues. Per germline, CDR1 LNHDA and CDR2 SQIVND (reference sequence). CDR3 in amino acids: CASSIMGGGSRNEQFF. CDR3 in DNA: TGTGCCAGTAGTATTATGGGCGGAGGCTCTCGCAATGAGCAGTTCTTC.

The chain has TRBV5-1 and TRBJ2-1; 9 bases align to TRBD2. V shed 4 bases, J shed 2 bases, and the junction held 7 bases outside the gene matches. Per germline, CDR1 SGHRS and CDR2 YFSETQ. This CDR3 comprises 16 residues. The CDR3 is CASSQPGLAAYNEQFF. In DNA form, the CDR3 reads TGCGCCAGCAGCCAACCGGGACTAGCTGCCTACAATGAGCAGTTCTTC. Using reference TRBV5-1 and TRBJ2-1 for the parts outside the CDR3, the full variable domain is KAGVTQTPRYLIKTRGQQVTLSCSPISGHRSVSWYQQTPGQGLQFLFEYFSETQRNKGNFPGRFSGRQFSNSRSEMNVSTLELGDSALYLCASSQPGLAAYNEQFFGPGTRLTVL.

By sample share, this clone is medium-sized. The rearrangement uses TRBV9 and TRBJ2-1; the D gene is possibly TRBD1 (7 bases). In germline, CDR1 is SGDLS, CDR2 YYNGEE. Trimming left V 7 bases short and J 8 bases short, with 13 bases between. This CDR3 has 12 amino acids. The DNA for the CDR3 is TGTGCCAGCGGTCAGGGGGGCCATGAGCAGTTCTTC. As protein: CASGQGGHEQFF.

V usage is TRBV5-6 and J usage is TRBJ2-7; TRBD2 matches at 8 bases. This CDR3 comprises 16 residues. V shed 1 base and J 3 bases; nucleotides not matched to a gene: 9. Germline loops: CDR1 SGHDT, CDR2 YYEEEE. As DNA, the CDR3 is TGTGCCAGCAGCTTGCTTTCGGGAGGGCCTTTCTACGAGCAGTACTTC. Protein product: CASSLLSGGPFYEQYF.

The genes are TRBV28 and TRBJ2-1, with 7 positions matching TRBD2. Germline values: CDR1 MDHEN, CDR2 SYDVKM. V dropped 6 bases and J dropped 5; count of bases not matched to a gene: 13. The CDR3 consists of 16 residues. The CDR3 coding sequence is TGTGCCAGCAGAGGCGACCGGGACTACAAACACAATGAGCAGTTCTTC. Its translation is CASRGDRDYKHNEQFF.

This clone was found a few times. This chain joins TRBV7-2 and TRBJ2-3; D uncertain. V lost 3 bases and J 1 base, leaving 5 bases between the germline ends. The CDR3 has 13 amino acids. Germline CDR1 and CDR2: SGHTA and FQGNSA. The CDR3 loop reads CASSFGGTDTQYF. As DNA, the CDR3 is TGTGCCAGCAGCTTTGGCGGCACAGATACGCAGTATTTT.

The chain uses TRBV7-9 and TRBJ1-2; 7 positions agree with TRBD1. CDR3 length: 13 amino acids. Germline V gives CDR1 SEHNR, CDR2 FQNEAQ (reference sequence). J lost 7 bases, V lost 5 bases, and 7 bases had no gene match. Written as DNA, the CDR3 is TGTGCCAGCAGCCGGGACAGCCGGCTTGGCTACACCTTC. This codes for CASSRDSRLGYTF.

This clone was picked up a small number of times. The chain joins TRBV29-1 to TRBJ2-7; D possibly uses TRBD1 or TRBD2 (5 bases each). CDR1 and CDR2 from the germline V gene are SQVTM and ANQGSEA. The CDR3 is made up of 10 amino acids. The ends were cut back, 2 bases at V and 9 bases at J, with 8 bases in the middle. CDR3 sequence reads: CSVEWGRQYF. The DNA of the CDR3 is TGCAGCGTTGAATGGGGACGGCAGTACTTC.